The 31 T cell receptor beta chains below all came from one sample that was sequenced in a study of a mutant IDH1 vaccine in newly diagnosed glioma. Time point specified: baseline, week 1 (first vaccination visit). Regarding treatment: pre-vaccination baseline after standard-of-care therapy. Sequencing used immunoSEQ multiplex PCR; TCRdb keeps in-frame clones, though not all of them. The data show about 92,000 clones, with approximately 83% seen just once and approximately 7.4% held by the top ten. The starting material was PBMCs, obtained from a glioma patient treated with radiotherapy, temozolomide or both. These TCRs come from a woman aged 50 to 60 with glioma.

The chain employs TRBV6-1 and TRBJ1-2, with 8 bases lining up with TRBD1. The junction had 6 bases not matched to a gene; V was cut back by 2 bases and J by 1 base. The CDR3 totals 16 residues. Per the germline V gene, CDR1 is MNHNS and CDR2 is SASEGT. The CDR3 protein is CASSERGQGRNYGYTF. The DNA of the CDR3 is TGTGCCAGCAGTGAAAGAGGACAGGGCCGTAACTATGGCTACACCTTC.

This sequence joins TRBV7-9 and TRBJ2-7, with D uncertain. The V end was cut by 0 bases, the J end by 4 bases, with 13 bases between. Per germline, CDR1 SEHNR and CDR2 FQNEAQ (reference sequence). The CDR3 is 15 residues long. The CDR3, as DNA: TGTGCCAGCAGCTTAGCCCTCGCCGTCCCGTACGAGCAGTACTTC. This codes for CASSLALAVPYEQYF.

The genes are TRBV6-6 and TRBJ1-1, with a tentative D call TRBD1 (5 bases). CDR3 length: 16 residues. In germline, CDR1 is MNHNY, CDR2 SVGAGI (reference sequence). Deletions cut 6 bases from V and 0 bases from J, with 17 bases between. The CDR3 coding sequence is TGTGCCAGCAGACACCGACTGACAGACATGAACACTGAAGCTTTCTTT. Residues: CASRHRLTDMNTEAFF.

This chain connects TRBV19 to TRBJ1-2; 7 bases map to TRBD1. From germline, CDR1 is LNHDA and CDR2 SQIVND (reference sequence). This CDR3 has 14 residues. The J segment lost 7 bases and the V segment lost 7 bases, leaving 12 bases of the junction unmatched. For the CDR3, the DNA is TGTGCCAGTACCCGGACAGGTGAGGGGATTGGCTACACCTTC. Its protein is CASTRTGEGIGYTF.

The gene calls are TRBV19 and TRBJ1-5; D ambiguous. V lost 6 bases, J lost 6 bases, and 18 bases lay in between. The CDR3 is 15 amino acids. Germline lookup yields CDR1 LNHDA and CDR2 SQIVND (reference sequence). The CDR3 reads CASRGRQIPPQPQHF. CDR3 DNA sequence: TGTGCCAGTAGAGGAAGACAAATCCCCCCTCAGCCCCAGCATTTT.

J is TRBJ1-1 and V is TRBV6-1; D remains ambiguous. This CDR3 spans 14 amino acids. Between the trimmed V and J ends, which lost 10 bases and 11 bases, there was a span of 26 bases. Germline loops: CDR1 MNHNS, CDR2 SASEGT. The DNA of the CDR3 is TGTGCCACCCTCCTACCGGACGGCCCTAGTGGGGCTTTCTTT. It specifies CATLLPDGPSGAFF.

The CDR3 coding sequence is TGTGCCAGCAGTGTGGGCTTATACGGGGGCACTGAAGCTTTCTTT. Its translation is CASSVGLYGGTEAFF. The V and J genes are TRBV2 and TRBJ1-1, with D tentatively TRBD1 (5 bases). Germline-derived CDR1 and CDR2 are SNHLY and FYNNEI. The CDR3 totals 15 residues. V lost 4 bases and J lost 4, with 16 bases in between.

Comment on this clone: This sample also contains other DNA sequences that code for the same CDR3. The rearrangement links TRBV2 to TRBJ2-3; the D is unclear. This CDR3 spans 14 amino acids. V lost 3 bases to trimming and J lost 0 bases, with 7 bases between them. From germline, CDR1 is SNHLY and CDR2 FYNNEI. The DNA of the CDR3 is TGTGCCAGCAGTGACGTCTCTAGCACAGATACGCAGTATTTT. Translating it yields CASSDVSSTDTQYF. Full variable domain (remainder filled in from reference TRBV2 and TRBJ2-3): EPEVTQTPSHQVTQMGQEVILRCVPISNHLYFYWYRQILGQKVEFLVSFYNNEISEKSEIFDDQFSVERPDGSNFTLKIRSTKLEDSAMYFCASSDVSSTDTQYFGPGTRLTVL.

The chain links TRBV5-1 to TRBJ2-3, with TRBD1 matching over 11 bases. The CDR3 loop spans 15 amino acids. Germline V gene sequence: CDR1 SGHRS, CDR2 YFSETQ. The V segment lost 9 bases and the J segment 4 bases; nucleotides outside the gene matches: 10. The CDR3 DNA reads TGCGCCACCTCACCCGGGACAGGGGGATCAGATACGCAGTATTTT. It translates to CATSPGTGGSDTQYF.

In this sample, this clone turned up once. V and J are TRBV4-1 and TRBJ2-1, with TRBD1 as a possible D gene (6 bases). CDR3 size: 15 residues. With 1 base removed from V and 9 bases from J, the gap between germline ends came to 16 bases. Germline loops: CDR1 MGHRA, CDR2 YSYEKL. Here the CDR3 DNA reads TGCGCCAGCAGCCAAGCAGGGGTTCGATCCAGTGAGCAGTTCTTC. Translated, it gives CASSQAGVRSSEQFF.

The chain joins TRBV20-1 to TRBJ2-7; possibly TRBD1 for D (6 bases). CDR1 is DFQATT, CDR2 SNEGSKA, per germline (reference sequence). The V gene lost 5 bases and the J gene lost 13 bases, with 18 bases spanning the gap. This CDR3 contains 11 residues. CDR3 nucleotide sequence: TGCAGTGCTGGAAGGGACACGACGAGATACTTC. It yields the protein CSAGRDTTRYF.

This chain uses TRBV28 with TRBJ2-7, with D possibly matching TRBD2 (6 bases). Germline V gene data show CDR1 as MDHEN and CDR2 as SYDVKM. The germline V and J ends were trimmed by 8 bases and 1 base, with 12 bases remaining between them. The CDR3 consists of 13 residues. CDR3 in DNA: TGTGCCAGCGGAACTAGCTATTCCTACGAGCAGTACTTC. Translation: CASGTSYSYEQYF.

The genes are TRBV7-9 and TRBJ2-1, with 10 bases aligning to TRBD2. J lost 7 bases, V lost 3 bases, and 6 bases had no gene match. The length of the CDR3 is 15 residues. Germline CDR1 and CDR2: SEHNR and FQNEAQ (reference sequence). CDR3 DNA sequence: TGTGCCAGCAGCTTCAGGGAAGCGGGGGGGAATGAGCAGTTCTTC. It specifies CASSFREAGGNEQFF.

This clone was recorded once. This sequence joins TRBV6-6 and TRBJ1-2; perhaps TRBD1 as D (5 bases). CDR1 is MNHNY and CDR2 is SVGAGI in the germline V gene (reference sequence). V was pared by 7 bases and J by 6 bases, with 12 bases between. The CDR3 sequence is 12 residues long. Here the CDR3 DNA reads TGTGCCAGCACCCGGGACTTCAATGGCTACACCTTC. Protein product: CASTRDFNGYTF.

CDR3 region: CASSQAVSYNEQFF. In DNA, the CDR3 is TGTGCCAGCAGCCAAGCAGTCAGCTACAATGAGCAGTTCTTC. The chain carries TRBV14 and TRBJ2-1, with no clear D. Germline lookup yields CDR1 SGHDN and CDR2 FVKESK. V lost 1 base to trimming and J lost 3 bases, with 7 bases between them. This CDR3 has 14 amino acids.

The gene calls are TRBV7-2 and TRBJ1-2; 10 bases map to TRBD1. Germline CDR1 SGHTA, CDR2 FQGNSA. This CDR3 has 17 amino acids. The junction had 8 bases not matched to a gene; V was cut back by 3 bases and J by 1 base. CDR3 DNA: TGTGCCAGCAGCTTGACCGGGACAGGGGTTTTTAACTATGGCTACACCTTC. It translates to CASSLTGTGVFNYGYTF. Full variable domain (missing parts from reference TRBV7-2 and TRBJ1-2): GAGVSQSPSNKVTEKGKDVELRCDPISGHTALYWYRQSLGQGLEFLIYFQGNSAPDKSGLPSDRFSAERTGGSVSTLTIQRTQQEDSAVYLCASSLTGTGVFNYGYTFGSGTRLTVV.

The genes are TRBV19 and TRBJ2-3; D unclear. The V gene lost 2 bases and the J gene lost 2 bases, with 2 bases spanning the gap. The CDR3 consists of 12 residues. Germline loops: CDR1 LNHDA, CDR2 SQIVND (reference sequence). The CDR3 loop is CASSIPTDTQYF. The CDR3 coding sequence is TGTGCCAGTAGTATACCCACAGATACGCAGTATTTT. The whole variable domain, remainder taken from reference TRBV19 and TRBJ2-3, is DGGITQSPKYLFRKEGQNVTLSCEQNLNHDAMYWYRQDPGQGLRLIYYSQIVNDFQKGDIAEGYSVSREKKESFPLTVTSAQKNPTAFYLCASSIPTDTQYFGPGTRLTVL.

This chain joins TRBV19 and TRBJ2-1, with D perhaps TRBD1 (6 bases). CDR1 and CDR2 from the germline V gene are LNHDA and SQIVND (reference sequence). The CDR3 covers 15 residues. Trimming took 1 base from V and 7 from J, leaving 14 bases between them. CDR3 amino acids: CASSIGQGSRNEQFF. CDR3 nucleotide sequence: TGTGCCAGTAGTATAGGTCAGGGGTCGAGGAATGAGCAGTTCTTC.

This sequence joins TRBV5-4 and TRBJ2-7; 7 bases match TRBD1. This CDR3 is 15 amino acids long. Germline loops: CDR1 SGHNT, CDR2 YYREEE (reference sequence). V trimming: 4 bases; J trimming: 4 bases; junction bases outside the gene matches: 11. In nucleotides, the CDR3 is TGTGCCAGCAGCGCCGGGACAGCTACCCTTTACGAGCAGTACTTC. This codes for CASSAGTATLYEQYF. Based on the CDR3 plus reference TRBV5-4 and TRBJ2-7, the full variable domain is ETGVTQSPTHLIKTRGQQVTLRCSSQSGHNTVSWYQQALGQGPQFIFQYYREEENGRGNFPPRFSGLQFPNYSSELNVNALELDDSALYLCASSAGTATLYEQYFGPGTRLTVT.

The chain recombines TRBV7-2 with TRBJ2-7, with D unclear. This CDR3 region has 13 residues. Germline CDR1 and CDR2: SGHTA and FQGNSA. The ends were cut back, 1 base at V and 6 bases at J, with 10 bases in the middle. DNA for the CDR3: TGTGCCAGCAGCTTAGTTGGGGTACGCGAGCAGTACTTC. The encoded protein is CASSLVGVREQYF.

CDR3 sequence reads: CASTVLYEQYF. The CDR3 nucleotides read TGTGCCAGCACGGTCCTCTACGAGCAGTACTTC. The V call is TRBV2, the J call TRBJ2-7, with unresolved D. V lost 7 bases, J lost 3 bases, and 7 bases lay in between. This CDR3 has 11 residues. The V gene's germline CDR1 is SNHLY and CDR2 FYNNEI.

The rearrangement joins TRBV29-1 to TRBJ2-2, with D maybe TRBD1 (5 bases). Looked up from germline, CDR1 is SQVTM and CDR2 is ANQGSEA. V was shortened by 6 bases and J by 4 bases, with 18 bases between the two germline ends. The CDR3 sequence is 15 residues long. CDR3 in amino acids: CSVNPGLGATGELFF. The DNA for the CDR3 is TGCAGCGTGAACCCAGGGCTAGGGGCCACCGGGGAGCTGTTTTTT.

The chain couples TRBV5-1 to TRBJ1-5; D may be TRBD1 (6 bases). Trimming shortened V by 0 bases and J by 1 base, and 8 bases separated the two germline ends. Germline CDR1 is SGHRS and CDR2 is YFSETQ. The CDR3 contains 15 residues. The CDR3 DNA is TGCGCCAGCAGCTTGGGGACAGCCAGCAATCAGCCCCAGCATTTT. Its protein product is CASSLGTASNQPQHF.

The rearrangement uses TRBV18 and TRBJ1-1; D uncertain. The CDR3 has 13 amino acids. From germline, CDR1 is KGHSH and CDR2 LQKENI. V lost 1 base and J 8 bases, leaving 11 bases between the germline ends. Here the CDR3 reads CASSPREKEEAFF. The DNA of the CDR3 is TGTGCCAGCTCACCACGGGAGAAAGAGGAAGCTTTCTTT.

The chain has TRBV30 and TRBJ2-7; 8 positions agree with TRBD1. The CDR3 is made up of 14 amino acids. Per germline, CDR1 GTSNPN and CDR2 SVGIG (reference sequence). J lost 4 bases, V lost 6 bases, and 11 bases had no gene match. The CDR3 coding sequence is TGTGCCTGTCGTGCGACAGGGGCTTGGTACGAGCAGTACTTC. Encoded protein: CACRATGAWYEQYF.

CDR3 nucleotide sequence: TGTGCCAGCAGCAGTATCCCGACTAGCACAGATACGCAGTATTTT. It yields the protein CASSSIPTSTDTQYF. V gene TRBV9 combines with J gene TRBJ2-3; D is undetermined. The CDR3 totals 15 residues. Per the germline V gene, CDR1 is SGDLS and CDR2 is YYNGEE. The V end lost 4 bases, the J end lost 0 bases, and 12 bases lay between the germline ends.

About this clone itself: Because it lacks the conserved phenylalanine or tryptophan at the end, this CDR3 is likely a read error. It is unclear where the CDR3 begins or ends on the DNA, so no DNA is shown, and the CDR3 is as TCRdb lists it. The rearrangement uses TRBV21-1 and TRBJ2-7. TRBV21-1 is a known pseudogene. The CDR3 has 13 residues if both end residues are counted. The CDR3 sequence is CASSKSYDHEQYL.

The CDR3 region has the DNA TGTGCCAGCAGTGAAGGACAGGGGCAGTATCATCAGCCCCAGCATTTT. Its protein product is CASSEGQGQYHQPQHF. The chain joins TRBV6-4 to TRBJ1-5, with 9 bases that match TRBD1. V trimming: 3 bases; J trimming: 5 bases; junction bases outside the gene matches: 8. Germline assignment: CDR1 MRHNA and CDR2 SNTAGT. This CDR3 spans 16 amino acids.

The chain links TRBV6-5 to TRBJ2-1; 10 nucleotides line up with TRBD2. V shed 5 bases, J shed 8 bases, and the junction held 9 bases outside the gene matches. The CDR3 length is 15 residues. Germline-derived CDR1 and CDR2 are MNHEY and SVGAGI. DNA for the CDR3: TGTGCCAGCAGTCTTTTGACTAGCGGGCTCGATGAGCAGTTCTTC. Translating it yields CASSLLTSGLDEQFF.

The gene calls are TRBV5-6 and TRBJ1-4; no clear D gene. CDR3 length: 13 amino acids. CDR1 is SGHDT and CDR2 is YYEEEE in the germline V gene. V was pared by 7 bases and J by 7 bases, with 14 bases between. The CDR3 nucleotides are TGTGCCAGCTGCCGCGGAAGGAGTGAAAAACTGTTTTTT. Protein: CASCRGRSEKLFF.

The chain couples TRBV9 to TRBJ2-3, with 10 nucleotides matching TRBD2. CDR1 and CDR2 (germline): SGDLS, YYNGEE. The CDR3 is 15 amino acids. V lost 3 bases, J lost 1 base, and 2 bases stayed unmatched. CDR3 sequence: CASSGGTSGTDTQYF. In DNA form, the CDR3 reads TGTGCCAGCAGCGGAGGGACTAGCGGCACAGATACGCAGTATTTT.